This T cell receptor beta chain comes out of a study of monozygotic twins with inflammatory bowel disease. Reprocessing the 5' RACE reads, TCRdb reports a single entry for every CDR3 protein and omits DNA. Recorded here are about 41,000 distinct CDR3 sequences; the top ten clones represent less than 6.5%. The clonotype was recovered from a human donor with ulcerative colitis or Crohn's disease, or a healthy co-twin of an affected twin (not recorded which). Source material: blood.

The CDR3 is CASSPLSGNQETQYF. The V and J genes are TRBV28 and TRBJ2-5; TCRdb lists TRBD2, though no DNA is available to test this call. This CDR3 spans 15 amino acids. Germline values: CDR1 MDHEN, CDR2 SYDVKM.